Described below is a single T cell receptor beta chain sequence and its context. The sample originates from a study of control samples from healthy donors and cancer patients. Assay: immunoSEQ multiplex PCR; the TCRdb copy retains only in-frame clones and omits some. The sample contains 120,000 or so clones, about 90% of which appear only once. Trimming removed 3 bases at V and 0 bases at J, with 13 bases between. The V gene's germline CDR1 is SEHNR and CDR2 FQNEAQ (reference sequence). The CDR3 loop spans 16 amino acids. Sequencing was carried out using blood. The chain links TRBV7-9 to TRBJ2-3, with D perhaps given as TRBD1 or TRBD2 (5 bases each). The sequence was obtained from a man aged 55-75 years in good health. CDR3 protein: CASSFERGLSTDTQYF. The CDR3 DNA reads as TGTGCCAGCAGCTTCGAGAGGGGCCTTAGCACAGATACGCAGTATTTT.